The clone carrying this T cell receptor beta chain was seen only a few times. Germline CDR1 reads DFQATT; CDR2 reads SNEGSKA (reference sequence). V gave up 5 bases and J gave up 0 bases, with 8 bases separating them. The CDR3 spans 14 residues. The source of the sample is a study of vaccination and CD4 T cells after COVID-19. Study in general: Median draw time for post-COVID samples was roughly 96 days post-diagnosis (range 35 to 161).

Time point described: late sampling 161 to 241 days after vaccination in a few convalescent patients. All positive PCR tests were dated between March and December 2020, predating US Alpha, Beta and Delta variants. TCRdb called the PCR reads again in MiXCR, with one record for every CDR3 protein. The sample includes some 27,000 distinct CDR3 sequences, under 65% of them seen just once. Sequencing used CD4+ T cells from blood, obtained about 7 months after SARS-CoV-2 vaccination. This receptor was identified in a human donor who had recovered from COVID-19. This chain connects TRBV20-1 to TRBJ1-6; D is possibly TRBD1 (6 bases). The CDR3 DNA sequence: TGCAGTGCTGACAGGAGCTCCTATAATTCACCCCTCCACTTT. As protein: CSADRSSYNSPLHF.